Sequencing of this TCR beta chain was carried out in a study of T cell responses to AZD1222 COVID-19 vaccine. CDR3 length equals 15 residues. V dropped 2 bases and J dropped 0 bases, with 12 bases sitting between them. Germline V gene sequence: CDR1 GTSNPN, CDR2 SVGIG (reference sequence). A word on this clone: What it binds is not known.

Using immunoSEQ multiplex PCR, the repertoire was profiled, and TCRdb retains in-frame clones only, with some absent. The repertoire holds around 130,000 clones, with about 82% as singletons. Study results and caveats: Only six or seven AZD1222 recipients were seropositive at baseline.

This specimen consisted of peripheral blood, obtained on day 0 of AZD1222 vaccination. This TCR derives from an adult in good health. The V and J genes are TRBV30 and TRBJ2-3; unclear D gene. Here the CDR3 reads CAWSKGSRSTDTQYF. The CDR3 coding sequence is TGTGCCTGGAGTAAGGGCTCGAGGAGCACAGATACGCAGTATTTT.